The 27 T cell receptor beta chains below were found in one sample sequenced in a study of post-analysis software for immune sequencing data (dated by TCRdb to the mid-2010s). Results the study describes overall, beyond this receptor: Patients showed significantly higher frequencies than controls for a handful of TRBV segments, among them TRBV5-6, TRBV5-1 and TRBV20-1.

What these receptors recognize is not known. Library preparation used PCR. The data were produced on an Illumina HiSeq 2500. To reduce PCR and sequencing biases, unique molecular identifiers were incorporated into the TCR beta cDNA libraries. The public reads were reanalyzed by TCRdb: fastp trimming at Q25, MiXCR alignment, in-frame beta chains only. Identical CDR3 protein sequences are pooled into one entry, listed with their most common genes and DNA. The table for this sample lists some 690,000 distinct CDR3 sequences; 55% to 60% of them were counted only once. The top ten clonotypes cover about 10% of the sample. The source material was blood. The origin of the receptors is a girl aged 2 to 9 with multiple sclerosis.

The J gene is TRBJ1-2, the V gene TRBV4-1, with 10 nucleotides matching TRBD1. J lost 2 bases, V lost 5 bases, and 5 bases had no gene match. This CDR3 region has 15 residues. CDR1 MGHRA and CDR2 YSYEKL come from the germline V gene. The CDR3 here is CASSYGQGVNYGYTF. The CDR3 DNA reads TGCGCCAGCAGCTACGGACAGGGGGTAAACTATGGCTACACCTTC.

In its sample, this clonotype was seen a few times. The rearrangement links TRBV7-8 to TRBJ1-2; tentatively, D is TRBD1 (6 bases). The CDR3 spans 13 residues. In germline, CDR1 is SGHVS, CDR2 FQNEAQ. The ends were cut back, 4 bases at V and 4 bases at J, with 10 bases in the middle. CDR3 region: CASSYVDSYGYTF. CDR3 DNA sequence: TGTGCCAGCAGCTACGTGGACAGCTATGGCTACACCTTC.

This clonotype was seen a handful of times. The V gene is TRBV4-1, the J gene TRBJ2-5; D may be TRBD1 (6 bases). Germline-derived CDR1 and CDR2 are MGHRA and YSYEKL. This CDR3 is built from 20 residues. Trimming pared 0 bases from V and 1 base from J, leaving 24 bases between. CDR3 bases: TGCGCCAGCAGCCAAGATAGAGTTTTTCGGGGTCTGGGGGCCCAAGAGACCCAGTACTTC. Amino acid sequence: CASSQDRVFRGLGAQETQYF.

The chain joins TRBV11-2 to TRBJ2-1; TRBD1 matches 7 bases. V gave up 1 base and J gave up 10 bases; unmatched junction bases: 10. The CDR3 runs 15 residues. The germline CDR1 and CDR2 sequences are SGHAT and FQNNGV. CDR3 residues: CASSLAPGGHREQFF. CDR3 DNA sequence: TGTGCCAGCAGCTTAGCGCCAGGGGGACATCGGGAGCAGTTCTTC.

This rearrangement joins TRBV20-1 to TRBJ2-5, with 11 nucleotides matching TRBD2. Germline V gene sequence: CDR1 DFQATT, CDR2 SNEGSKA (reference sequence). The trim removed 6 bases at V and 5 bases at J, leaving 11 bases unmatched. This CDR3 comprises 15 residues. The CDR3 DNA is TGCAGTGCGTCACTAGCGGGAGCTCCCGGGGAGACCCAGTACTTC. Protein product: CSASLAGAPGETQYF.

The CDR3 here is CASSLGGRGATQETQYF. The DNA of the CDR3 is TGTGCCAGCAGCTTAGGCGGGAGAGGGGCAACCCAAGAGACCCAGTACTTC. This sequence joins TRBV13 and TRBJ2-5; possible D gene TRBD2, 6 bases. The CDR3 loop spans 17 amino acids. V shed 0 bases and J shed 1 base, with 15 bases lying between them. Germline lookup yields CDR1 PRHDT and CDR2 FYEKMQ (reference sequence).

The chain has TRBV2 and TRBJ2-1, with 9 bases matching TRBD2. V lost 6 bases, J lost 2 bases, and 5 bases stayed unmatched. The CDR3 has 15 residues. CDR1 and CDR2 (germline): SNHLY, FYNNEI. The CDR3 DNA reads as TGTGCCAGCAGGCTGAGCGGGGGGACCTACAATGAGCAGTTCTTC. This sequence encodes CASRLSGGTYNEQFF.

The rearrangement links TRBV13 to TRBJ2-7; no firm D call. This CDR3 spans 12 amino acids. Germline V lookup: CDR1 PRHDT, CDR2 FYEKMQ (reference sequence). Trimming removed 3 bases from V and 5 bases from J, with 8 bases in between. This CDR3 reads CASSFLSNEQYF. The CDR3 bases are TGTGCCAGCAGCTTTCTGTCCAACGAGCAGTACTTC.

Only a few counts were recorded for this clonotype. V and J are TRBV5-6 and TRBJ2-3, with 7 bases fitting TRBD1. The CDR3 runs 16 residues. CDR1 and CDR2 from the germline V gene are SGHDT and YYEEEE. Trimming at V came to 4 bases and at J to 2 bases, leaving 10 bases not matched to a gene. The CDR3 DNA reads TGTGCCAGCAGCGAGAGACAGGGCTCGCACACAGATACGCAGTATTTT. Translation: CASSERQGSHTDTQYF.

This clonotype was seen a few times. V gene TRBV6-2 or TRBV6-3 combines with J gene TRBJ2-5, with a possible D match to TRBD1 (6 bases). V lost 6 bases to trimming and J lost 5 bases, with 16 bases between them. This CDR3 spans 14 amino acids. Germline CDR1 reads MNHEY; CDR2 reads SVGEGT. For the CDR3, the DNA is TGTGCCAGCAGGGCGACAGGCCCTGGGGAGACCCAGTACTTC. Protein sequence: CASRATGPGETQYF.

This clonotype is a singleton in its sample. V usage is TRBV6-5 and J usage is TRBJ2-1; D not resolved. Trimming cost V 5 bases and J 6 bases, with 11 bases left between them. Germline-derived CDR1 and CDR2 are MNHEY and SVGAGI. The CDR3 totals 13 residues. This CDR3 is CASSPTPVNEQFF. CDR3 DNA: TGTGCCAGCAGTCCGACACCTGTCAATGAGCAGTTCTTC.

The chain combines TRBV12-3 or TRBV12-4 with TRBJ2-1, with D hard to call. The CDR3 spans 14 residues. The V gene lost 5 bases and the J gene lost 2 bases, with 10 bases spanning the gap. This CDR3 is CASSLPTPYNEQFF. The CDR3 bases are TGTGCCAGCAGTCTCCCGACCCCCTACAATGAGCAGTTCTTC.

The chain employs TRBV6-1 and TRBJ2-7; possibly TRBD2 for D (5 bases). CDR1 MNHNS and CDR2 SASEGT come from the germline V gene. V shed 2 bases and J shed 4 bases, with 12 bases lying between them. The CDR3 sequence is 14 residues long. This CDR3 is CASSEFGLLYEQYF. In DNA form, the CDR3 reads TGTGCCAGCAGTGAATTTGGACTTTTATACGAGCAGTACTTC.

This clonotype showed up just a few times. This chain uses TRBV29-1 with TRBJ2-1; D is ambiguous. CDR3 length equals 14 residues. From germline, CDR1 is SQVTM and CDR2 ANQGSEA. The V gene lost 7 bases and the J gene lost 0 bases, with 13 bases spanning the gap. The CDR3 is CSAQVRSSYNEQFF. The CDR3, as DNA: TGCAGCGCCCAGGTGCGGAGCTCCTACAATGAGCAGTTCTTC.

This clonotype was recorded a few times. This chain links TRBV2 with TRBJ2-1; 10 bases fit TRBD2. Germline CDR1 reads SNHLY; CDR2 reads FYNNEI. V lost 7 bases and J lost 4; bases outside the gene matches: 4. CDR3 length: 14 residues. The CDR3 protein is CASTRLAGYNEQFF. The DNA of the CDR3 is TGTGCCAGCACCCGACTAGCGGGTTACAATGAGCAGTTCTTC. Drawing the rest from reference TRBV2 and TRBJ2-1, the complete variable domain is EPEVTQTPSHQVTQMGQEVILRCVPISNHLYFYWYRQILGQKVEFLVSFYNNEISEKSEIFDDQFSVERPDGSNFTLKIRSTKLEDSAMYFCASTRLAGYNEQFFGPGTRLTVL.

This sequence joins TRBV3-1 and TRBJ1-2; D unresolved. The CDR3 sequence is 13 residues long. V was cut by 4 bases and J by 6 bases, with 12 bases left in between. The V gene's germline CDR1 is LGHDT and CDR2 YNNKEL (reference sequence). CDR3: CASSPGGKDGYTF. The DNA of the CDR3 is TGTGCCAGCAGCCCGGGAGGGAAGGATGGCTACACCTTC.

The rearrangement joins TRBV3-1 to TRBJ2-1, with 10 bases lining up with TRBD2. The V segment lost 4 bases and the J segment 7 bases; nucleotides outside the gene matches: 13. This CDR3 contains 17 residues. The germline gives CDR1 LGHDT, CDR2 YNNKEL (reference sequence). The CDR3 nucleotides read TGTGCCAGCAGCCGGGGGGGGGCTAGCGGGAGTGTAAATGAGCAGTTCTTC. Protein product: CASSRGGASGSVNEQFF.

V usage is TRBV9 and J usage is TRBJ1-1; unclear D gene. CDR1 and CDR2 from the germline V gene are SGDLS and YYNGEE. The V end lost 0 bases, the J end lost 0 bases, and 6 bases lay between the germline ends. The CDR3 is made up of 14 amino acids. Here the CDR3 DNA reads TGTGCCAGCAGCGTAGGCAACCTGAACACTGAAGCTTTCTTT. Translating gives CASSVGNLNTEAFF.

This chain uses TRBV4-1 with TRBJ2-7; D assignment may be TRBD1 or TRBD2 (6 bases each). The V and J ends lost 0 bases and 2 bases respectively, with 20 bases between them. The CDR3 length is 18 residues. Germline V gives CDR1 MGHRA, CDR2 YSYEKL. The CDR3 region has the DNA TGCGCCAGCAGCCAAGAAGGGGGGCTCTCGACGTTCGCCTACGAGCAGTACTTC. Protein product: CASSQEGGLSTFAYEQYF.

CDR3 in amino acids: CSVPTGGYNEQFF. The CDR3 DNA reads as TGCAGTGTCCCGACAGGGGGGTACAATGAGCAGTTCTTC. The chain uses TRBV20-1 and TRBJ2-1; 9 bases match TRBD1. CDR3 size: 13 residues. Germline trimming cut 7 bases from V and 4 bases from J; bases unmatched to any gene: 5. Germline CDR1 is DFQATT and CDR2 is SNEGSKA (reference sequence).

This clonotype was recorded a few times. This chain connects TRBV20-1 to TRBJ2-3, with a tentative D call TRBD1 (5 bases). This CDR3 is built from 14 residues. CDR1 is DFQATT and CDR2 is SNEGSKA in the germline V gene (reference sequence). Trimming took 5 bases from V and 0 from J, leaving 12 bases between them. The CDR3 nucleotides are TGCAGTGCTCAGCGACAGTTTAGCACAGATACGCAGTATTTT. It specifies CSAQRQFSTDTQYF.

This clonotype was seen just once. The chain combines TRBV20-1 with TRBJ2-5, with 10 bases aligning to TRBD2. J gave up 2 bases and V 2 bases, and 14 bases lay outside the gene matches. In germline, CDR1 is DFQATT, CDR2 SNEGSKA (reference sequence). This CDR3 region has 18 residues. This chain's CDR3 is CSARLPSGRVAIQETQYF. The CDR3 nucleotides read TGCAGTGCTAGATTGCCTAGCGGGAGAGTGGCAATACAAGAGACCCAGTACTTC.

The DNA for the CDR3 is TGTGCCAGCAGCTTAGCGCCGGCGGGGGGCAGTGAGCAGTTCTTC. It translates to CASSLAPAGGSEQFF. The V gene is TRBV11-2, the J gene TRBJ2-1; 8 bases fit TRBD2. The CDR3 extends over 15 amino acids. In germline, CDR1 is SGHAT, CDR2 FQNNGV. J lost 9 bases, V lost 1 base, and 8 bases had no gene match.

This clonotype was seen a few times. The chain combines TRBV27 with TRBJ2-1, with D possibly TRBD2 on 5 matching bases. Trimming took 0 bases from V and 4 from J, leaving 13 bases between them. Germline V gives CDR1 MNHEY, CDR2 SMNVEV (reference sequence). The length of the CDR3 is 16 residues. The CDR3 region is CASSLSASPPYNEQFF. The CDR3 DNA reads as TGTGCCAGCAGTTTATCGGCTAGCCCCCCTTACAATGAGCAGTTCTTC.

The gene calls are TRBV19 and TRBJ2-5, with 8 bases lining up with TRBD2. The germline CDR1 and CDR2 sequences are LNHDA and SQIVND (reference sequence). The trim removed 5 bases at V and 3 bases at J, leaving 5 bases unmatched. This CDR3 spans 14 amino acids. The chain's CDR3 is CASSVRAGEETQYF. The CDR3 DNA reads TGTGCCAGTAGTGTCCGAGCGGGAGAAGAGACCCAGTACTTC.

The rearrangement uses TRBV12-3 or TRBV12-4 and TRBJ2-1; TRBD1 matches 9 bases. Germline trimming cut 6 bases from V and 2 bases from J; bases unmatched to any gene: 8. The CDR3 totals 16 residues. Here the CDR3 DNA reads TGTGCCAGCAGCCGGACAGGGGAGGCCCCCTACAATGAGCAGTTCTTC. The encoded protein is CASSRTGEAPYNEQFF.

The chain uses TRBV6-5 and TRBJ2-1; TRBD2 might be the D (5 bases). V gave up 3 bases and J gave up 4 bases, with 13 bases separating them. Germline V lookup: CDR1 MNHEY, CDR2 SVGAGI. CDR3 length: 15 residues. CDR3 loop: CASSYGIGKYNEQFF. CDR3 nucleotides: TGTGCCAGCAGTTATGGAATCGGGAAGTACAATGAGCAGTTCTTC.